This T cell receptor beta chain comes out of a study of T cells in women clearing cervical HPV infection. Looking at the study overall: Women with histologically confirmed HPV16-related CIN3 or worse, 2 with invasive cancer, served as cases. Study results and caveats: TRBV6-7 relative abundance averaged approximately 0.11% in cases and under 0.2% in controls. CIN3+ cases had significantly higher TCR richness than controls; evenness did not differ.

Trimming removed 6 bases at V and 0 bases at J, with 12 bases between. Germline CDR1 SNHLY, CDR2 FYNNEI. The CDR3 contains 15 residues. Points on this clone: Its antigen is still unknown. The sequenced fragment ends 3 residues before the CDR3 boundary, so the rest is inferred from the germline J gene.

Produced via immunoSEQ multiplex PCR; TCRdb's table is partial and in-frame only. The table lists approximately 35,000 clones, with less than 9.5% in the top ten. The specimen was blood buffy coat. The V call is TRBV2, the J call TRBJ1-3; a weak D match, TRBD1 (6 bases). The receptor's source is a woman aged 18 to 75 with a cervical HPV16 infection that either progressed to CIN3+ or cleared (not recorded which). The CDR3: CASREGDISGNTIYF. Partial CDR3 DNA: TGTGCCAGCAGGGAGGGGGATATCTCTGGAAACACC.